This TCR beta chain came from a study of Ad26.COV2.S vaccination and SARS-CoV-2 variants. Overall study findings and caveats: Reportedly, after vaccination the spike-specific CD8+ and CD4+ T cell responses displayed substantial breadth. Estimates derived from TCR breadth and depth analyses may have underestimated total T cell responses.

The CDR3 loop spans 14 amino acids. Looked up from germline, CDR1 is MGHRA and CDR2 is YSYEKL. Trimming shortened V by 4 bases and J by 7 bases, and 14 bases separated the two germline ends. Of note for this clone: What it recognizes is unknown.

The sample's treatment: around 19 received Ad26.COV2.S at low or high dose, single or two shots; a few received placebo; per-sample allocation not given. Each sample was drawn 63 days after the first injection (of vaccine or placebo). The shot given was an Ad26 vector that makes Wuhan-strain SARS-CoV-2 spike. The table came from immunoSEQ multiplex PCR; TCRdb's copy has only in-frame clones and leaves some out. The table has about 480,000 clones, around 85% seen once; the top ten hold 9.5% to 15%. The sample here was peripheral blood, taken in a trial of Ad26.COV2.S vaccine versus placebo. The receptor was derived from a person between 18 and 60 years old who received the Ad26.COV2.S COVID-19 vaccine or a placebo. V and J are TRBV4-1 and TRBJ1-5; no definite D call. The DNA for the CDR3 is TGCGCCAGCAGCCCAGCCATAGGGTGGCAGCCCCAGCATTTT. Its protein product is CASSPAIGWQPQHF.